This TCR beta chain was identified during a study of T cells in Graves' hyperthyroidism and ophthalmopathy. Study-wide results and limits: Blood shared most expanded thyroid clonotypes above 0.001.

This clonotype was observed many times. Its antigen is unidentified. Patients showing uncontrolled infection, other autoimmune disease, pregnancy or lactation were ineligible. Diagnoses rested on clinical symptoms, serum thyroxine and TRAb, thyroid ultrasound and orbital computed tomography. RNA transcripts provided the source from which TCR beta CDR3 regions were amplified. HTBI primers were the set used in a first-round RT-PCR of the TCR CDR3. TCRdb used MiXCR to reprocess the multiplex PCR reads, holding one entry per CDR3 protein. Of about 360,000 distinct CDR3 sequences detected, over 10% appear once; the ten largest clones hold 9.2%. The V end lost 0 bases, the J end lost 6 bases, and 11 bases lay between the germline ends. Per the germline V gene, CDR1 is MNHEY and CDR2 is SVGAGI. This CDR3 is 15 amino acids long.

The chain combines TRBV6-5 with TRBJ1-4, with D perhaps matching TRBD1 (5 bases). The sequenced sample was blood. The sequence was collected from a young woman with Graves' hyperthyroidism. In DNA, the CDR3 is TGTGCCAGCAGTTACTCCGGGACTGAAGATGAAAAACTGTTTTTT. Its protein product is CASSYSGTEDEKLFF.